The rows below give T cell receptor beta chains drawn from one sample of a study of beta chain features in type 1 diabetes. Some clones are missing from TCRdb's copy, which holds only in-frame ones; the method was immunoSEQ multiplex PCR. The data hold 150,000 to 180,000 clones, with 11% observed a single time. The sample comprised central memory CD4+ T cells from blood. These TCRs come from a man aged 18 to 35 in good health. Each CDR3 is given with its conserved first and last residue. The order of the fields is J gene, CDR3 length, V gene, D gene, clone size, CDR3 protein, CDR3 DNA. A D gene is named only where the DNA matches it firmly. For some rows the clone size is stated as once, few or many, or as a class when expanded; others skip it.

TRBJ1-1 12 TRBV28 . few CASSFGGARAFF TGTGCCAGCAGTTTCGGGGGTGCAAGAGCTTTCTTT
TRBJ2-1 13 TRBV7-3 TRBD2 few CASSRTGAGAAFF TGTGCCAGCAGCCGCACCGGGGCGGGAGCGGCGTTCTTC
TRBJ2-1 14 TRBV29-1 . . CSVDGQFSYNEQFF TGCAGCGTGGATGGACAGTTTTCATACAATGAGCAGTTCTTC
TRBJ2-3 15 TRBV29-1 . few CSVGYAATSTDTQYF TGCAGCGTTGGTTACGCTGCTACTAGCACAGATACGCAGTATTTT
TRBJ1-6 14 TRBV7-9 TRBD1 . CASSPDRGSSPLHF TGTGCCAGCAGCCCCGACAGGGGAAGCTCACCCCTCCACTTT
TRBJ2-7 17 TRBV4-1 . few CASSQGRDSQGAYEQYF TGCGCCAGCAGCCAAGGCCGGGATTCCCAGGGAGCCTACGAGCAGTACTTC
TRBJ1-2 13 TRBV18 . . CASSPVGDYGYTF TGTGCCAGCTCACCAGTAGGGGACTATGGCTACACCTTC
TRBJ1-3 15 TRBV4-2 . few CASSQSAGAGNTIYF TGTGCCAGCAGCCAGTCGGCAGGGGCTGGAAACACCATATATTTT
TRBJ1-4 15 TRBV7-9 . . CASSFFSETNEKLFF TGTGCCAGCAGCTTCTTCTCCGAGACTAATGAAAAACTGTTTTTT
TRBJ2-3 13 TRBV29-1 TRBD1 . CSVGQGITDTQYF TGCAGCGTGGGACAGGGGATCACAGATACGCAGTATTTT
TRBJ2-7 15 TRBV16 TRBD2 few CASSQSLAGGGEQYF TGTGCCAGCAGCCAATCGCTAGCGGGAGGCGGCGAGCAGTACTTC
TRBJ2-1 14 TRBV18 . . CASSPPWGGDEQFF TGTGCCAGCTCACCACCTTGGGGGGGCGATGAGCAGTTCTTC
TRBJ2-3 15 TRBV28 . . CASSAGTQVTDTQYF TGTGCCAGCAGCGCCGGGACCCAGGTAACAGATACGCAGTATTTT
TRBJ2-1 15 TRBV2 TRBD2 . CASSVQRGAPNEQFF TGTGCCAGCAGTGTTCAGCGGGGGGCACCCAATGAGCAGTTCTTC
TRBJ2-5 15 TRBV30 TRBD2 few CAWSGQRGGQETQYF TGTGCCTGGAGTGGGCAGCGGGGGGGCCAAGAGACCCAGTACTTC
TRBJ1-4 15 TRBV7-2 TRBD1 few CASSSRTGFNEKLFF TGTGCCAGCAGCTCAAGGACAGGGTTCAATGAAAAACTGTTTTTT
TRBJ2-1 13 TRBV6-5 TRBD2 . CAQRGPPYNEQFF TGTGCCCAGCGGGGCCCACCTTACAATGAGCAGTTCTTC
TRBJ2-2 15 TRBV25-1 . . CASSEVNSNTGELFF TGTGCCAGCAGTGAAGTCAACAGCAACACCGGGGAGCTGTTTTTT
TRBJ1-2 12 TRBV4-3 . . CASSHTSYGYTF TGCGCCAGCAGCCACACAAGCTATGGCTACACCTTC
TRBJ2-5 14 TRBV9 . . CASSPGQPGETQYF TGTGCCAGCAGCCCAGGCCAACCCGGTGAGACCCAGTACTTC
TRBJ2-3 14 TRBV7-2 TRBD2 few CASSVAGGADTQYF TGTGCCAGCAGCGTCGCGGGGGGCGCAGATACGCAGTATTTT
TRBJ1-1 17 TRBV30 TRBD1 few CAWSVPRTGRGRTEAFF TGTGCCTGGAGTGTACCAAGGACAGGGAGAGGGAGGACTGAAGCTTTCTTT
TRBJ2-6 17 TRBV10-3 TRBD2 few CAINPGLAGSGANVLTF TGTGCCATCAACCCCGGACTAGCGGGCTCTGGGGCCAACGTCCTGACTTTC
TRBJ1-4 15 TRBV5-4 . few CASSLWGRVDEKLFF TGTGCCAGCAGCTTGTGGGGCAGGGTAGACGAAAAACTGTTTTTT
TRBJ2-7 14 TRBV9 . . CASSVHPDKYEQYF TGTGCCAGCAGCGTACACCCGGACAAGTACGAGCAGTACTTC
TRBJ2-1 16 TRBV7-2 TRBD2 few CASSFVGTSVIDEQFF TGTGCCAGCAGCTTTGTGGGAACTAGCGTAATTGATGAGCAGTTCTTC
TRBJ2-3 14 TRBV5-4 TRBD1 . CASSYPGQGDTQYF TGTGCCAGCAGCTACCCGGGACAGGGAGATACGCAGTATTTT
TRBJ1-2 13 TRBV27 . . CASSLQGNYGYTF TGTGCCAGCAGCCTGCAGGGGAACTATGGCTACACCTTC
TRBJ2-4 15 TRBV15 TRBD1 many CATTRIGTGGNIQYF TGTGCCACCACGCGAATCGGGACAGGGGGCAACATTCAGTACTTC
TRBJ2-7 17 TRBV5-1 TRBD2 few CASSRGPSGTPGREQYF TGCGCCAGCAGCCGCGGGCCTAGCGGCACCCCAGGACGGGAGCAGTACTTC
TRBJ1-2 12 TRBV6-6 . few CASRSQVEGYTF TGTGCCAGCAGATCACAGGTGGAAGGCTACACCTTC
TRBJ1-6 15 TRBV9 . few CASSGDVQPGSPLHF TGTGCCAGCAGCGGAGACGTTCAGCCAGGGTCACCCCTCCACTTT
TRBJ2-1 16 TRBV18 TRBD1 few CASSPWDRARDNEQFF TGTGCCAGCTCACCTTGGGACAGGGCAAGGGACAATGAGCAGTTCTTC
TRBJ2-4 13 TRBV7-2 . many CASRSGRPNIQYF TGTGCCAGCAGGTCAGGACGGCCGAACATTCAGTACTTC
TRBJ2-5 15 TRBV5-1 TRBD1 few CASSRNRGPQETQYF TGCGCCAGCAGCCGAAACAGGGGGCCCCAAGAGACCCAGTACTTC
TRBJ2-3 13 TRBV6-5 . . CASRAASTDTQYF TGTGCCAGCAGAGCCGCGAGCACAGATACGCAGTATTTT
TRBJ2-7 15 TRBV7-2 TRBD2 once CASSWQPSGSYEQYF TGTGCCAGCAGCTGGCAACCTAGCGGGAGCTACGAGCAGTACTTC
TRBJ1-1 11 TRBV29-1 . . CSVERESVAFF TGCAGCGTTGAGCGGGAGTCAGTAGCTTTCTTT
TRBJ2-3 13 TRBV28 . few CASTLPHTDTQYF TGTGCCAGCACCCTTCCTCATACAGATACGCAGTATTTT
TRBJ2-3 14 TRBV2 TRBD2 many CASAGTSAWDTQYF TGTGCCAGCGCTGGGACTAGCGCCTGGGATACGCAGTATTTT
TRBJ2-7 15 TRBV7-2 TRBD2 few CASSFTSGGTYEQYF TGTGCCAGCAGCTTTACTAGCGGGGGGACCTACGAGCAGTACTTC
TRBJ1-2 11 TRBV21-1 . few CASMRSYGYTF TGTGCCAGCATGAGAAGCTATGGCTACACCTTC
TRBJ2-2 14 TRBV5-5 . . CASSFGLNTGELFF TGTGCCAGCAGCTTCGGTTTGAACACCGGGGAGCTGTTTTTT
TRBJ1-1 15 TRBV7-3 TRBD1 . CASRNNRGRNTEAFF TGTGCCAGCAGAAACAACAGGGGGCGGAACACTGAAGCTTTCTTT
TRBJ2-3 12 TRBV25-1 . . CASSSPADTQYF TGTGCCAGCAGTTCCCCGGCAGATACGCAGTATTTT
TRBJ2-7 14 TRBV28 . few CASSPADKKYEQYF TGTGCCAGCAGTCCCGCGGATAAGAAGTACGAGCAGTACTTC